One and the same sample provided the 20 T cell receptor beta chains below, sequenced in a study of T cell responses to AZD1222 COVID-19 vaccine. The data were produced by immunoSEQ multiplex PCR, yet TCRdb's version contains in-frame clones alone and is incomplete. The sample consists of about 120,000 clones, around 85% of them appearing once. The specimen comprised peripheral blood, sampled on day 0 of MenACWY control vaccination. The source of these receptors is an adult in good health.

V is TRBV6-5 and J is TRBJ2-1, with D perhaps matching TRBD2 (5 bases). Germline lookup yields CDR1 MNHEY and CDR2 SVGAGI. The CDR3 is 12 residues long. V dropped 6 bases and J dropped 8 bases, with 11 bases sitting between them. Here the CDR3 DNA reads TGTGCCAGCAGCCGCAGCGGCTATGAGCAGTTCTTC. Its protein is CASSRSGYEQFF.

CDR3 in amino acids: CASSLEVYGYTF. The CDR3 DNA is TGTGCCAGCAGCTTAGAGGTCTATGGCTACACCTTC. This chain links TRBV7-2 with TRBJ1-2, with D unclear. Germline-derived CDR1 and CDR2 are SGHTA and FQGNSA. Trimming removed 1 base from V and 4 bases from J, with 4 bases in between. The CDR3 is 12 amino acids.

The gene calls are TRBV28 and TRBJ1-4; no firm D call. In germline, CDR1 is MDHEN, CDR2 SYDVKM. The CDR3 has 16 amino acids. Trimming removed 4 bases from V and 10 bases from J, with 22 bases in between. CDR3 amino acids: CASSSPRSIRDVKLFF. The CDR3 DNA follows: TGTGCCAGCAGTTCCCCGAGGAGCATACGGGATGTAAAACTGTTTTTT.

The J gene is TRBJ2-7, the V gene TRBV5-1; 7 bases line up with TRBD2. From germline, CDR1 is SGHRS and CDR2 YFSETQ. The CDR3 extends over 14 amino acids. The J segment lost 2 bases and the V segment lost 4 bases, leaving 6 bases of the junction unmatched. CDR3 DNA: TGCGCCAGCAGCACATCGGGGGGAGCCTACGAGCAGTACTTC. Residues: CASSTSGGAYEQYF.

The rearrangement joins TRBV6-2 or TRBV6-3 to TRBJ1-6; D not certain. This CDR3 is built from 15 residues. Trimming removed 4 bases from V and 8 bases from J, with 15 bases in between. Looked up from germline, CDR1 is MNHEY and CDR2 is SVGEGT. The CDR3 DNA sequence: TGTGCCAGCAGTTCCAACGGGCTCCGTGATTCACCCCTCCACTTT. It is translated as CASSSNGLRDSPLHF.

The chain is built from TRBV30 and TRBJ1-3, with D maybe TRBD1 (5 bases). V lost 2 bases to trimming and J lost 4 bases, with 30 bases between them. The CDR3 sequence is 20 residues long. Looked up from germline, CDR1 is GTSNPN and CDR2 is SVGIG (reference sequence). As DNA, the CDR3 is TGTGCCTGGAGTTTCTCACTAAGGGGCCCGAGAGGGCCGGTGGGAAACACCATATATTTT. It translates to CAWSFSLRGPRGPVGNTIYF.

The chain is built from TRBV6-5 and TRBJ2-3; 9 positions agree with TRBD1. Per germline, CDR1 MNHEY and CDR2 SVGAGI. Losses at the gene ends were 5 bases for V and 6 bases for J; bases not matched to a gene: 9. The CDR3 runs to 15 residues. CDR3 nucleotides: TGTGCCAGCAGTCGTATGCGACAGGGGGGCGATACGCAGTATTTT. This gives the protein CASSRMRQGGDTQYF.

The chain joins TRBV16 to TRBJ2-3; 10 nucleotides match TRBD1. The ends lost 2 bases at V and 3 bases at J; junction bases unmatched: 5. There are 16 residues in the CDR3. Germline V lookup: CDR1 KGHSY, CDR2 FQNENV. CDR3 nucleotides: TGTGCCAGCAGCCAACCGACAGGGGGCACGACAGATACGCAGTATTTT. Translated: CASSQPTGGTTDTQYF.

The chain links TRBV7-6 to TRBJ1-5; possibly TRBD1 for D (5 bases). Germline V lookup: CDR1 SGHVS, CDR2 FNYEAQ. The CDR3 is made up of 15 amino acids. Between the trimmed V and J ends, which lost 1 base and 7 bases, there was a span of 14 bases. CDR3 loop: CASSLVPGLGQPQHF. CDR3 DNA sequence: TGTGCCAGCAGCTTAGTTCCAGGGCTGGGCCAGCCCCAGCATTTT.

The chain is built from TRBV4-2 and TRBJ2-5, with no clear D. From germline, CDR1 is LGHNA and CDR2 YNFKEQ. The V gene lost 1 base and the J gene lost 4 bases, with 1 base spanning the gap. The CDR3 contains 11 residues. The CDR3 region has the DNA TGTGCCAGCAGCCAAGCAGAGACCCAGTACTTC. Residues: CASSQAETQYF.

This rearrangement joins TRBV24-1 to TRBJ2-1; TRBD2 might be the D (6 bases). CDR3 length: 17 amino acids. The germline CDR1 and CDR2 sequences are KGHDR and SFDVKD. Trimming removed 3 bases from V and 0 bases from J, with 14 bases in between. The CDR3 nucleotides read TGTGCCACCAGTGATGCCCCCCGGGGGAGCTCCTACAATGAGCAGTTCTTC. Its protein is CATSDAPRGSSYNEQFF.

The V gene is TRBV28, the J gene TRBJ1-2; 7 bases agree with TRBD1. Per the germline V gene, CDR1 is MDHEN and CDR2 is SYDVKM. Trimming cost V 5 bases and J 2 bases; bases outside gene matches: 8. The CDR3 sequence is 15 residues long. The CDR3 sequence is CASSQGDRSNYGYTF. DNA of the CDR3: TGTGCCAGCAGTCAGGGGGACAGATCGAACTATGGCTACACCTTC.

In DNA form, the CDR3 reads TGTGCCAGCAGTTCCAAGTCAGGGATTCGGCAGCAGTACTTC. Protein product: CASSSKSGIRQQYF. The chain has TRBV6-2 or TRBV6-3 and TRBJ2-7; maybe TRBD1 (5 bases). The CDR3 loop spans 14 amino acids. From germline, CDR1 is MNHEY and CDR2 SVGEGT. The germline V and J ends were trimmed by 4 bases and 8 bases, with 18 bases remaining between them.

This chain connects TRBV28 to TRBJ1-1; perhaps TRBD1 as D (5 bases). Germline V gene data show CDR1 as MDHEN and CDR2 as SYDVKM. There are 16 residues in the CDR3. Trimming removed 7 bases at V and 1 base at J, with 19 bases between. The DNA of the CDR3 is TGTGCCAGCACCTTCATCCGGGCAGGGAAGAACACTGAAGCTTTCTTT. Protein product: CASTFIRAGKNTEAFF.

In this sample, this clone is medium-sized. This chain uses TRBV6-2 or TRBV6-3 with TRBJ2-7; D is uncertain. V lost 2 bases, J lost 2 bases, and 10 bases lay in between. CDR3 length: 14 amino acids. CDR1 is MNHEY, CDR2 SVGEGT, per germline. The CDR3 coding sequence is TGTGCCAGCAGTTACACTGTGCGACCCTACGAGCAGTACTTC. Amino acid sequence: CASSYTVRPYEQYF.

The V call is TRBV27, the J call TRBJ2-2; D perhaps matches TRBD1 (6 bases). Trimming pared 0 bases from V and 1 base from J, leaving 12 bases between. The germline V gene has CDR1 MNHEY and CDR2 SMNVEV (reference sequence). The CDR3 length is 17 residues. CDR3 amino acids: CASSLSPGAWNTGELFF. DNA for the CDR3: TGTGCCAGCAGTTTATCCCCAGGGGCTTGGAACACCGGGGAGCTGTTTTTT.

V and J are TRBV7-2 and TRBJ2-1, with 10 bases that match TRBD2. This CDR3 spans 16 amino acids. Per germline, CDR1 SGHTA and CDR2 FQGNSA. V shed 4 bases, J shed 5 bases, and the junction held 8 bases outside the gene matches. CDR3 region: CASSSVASGGDNEQFF. The CDR3 DNA reads as TGTGCCAGCAGCTCCGTCGCTAGCGGGGGTGACAATGAGCAGTTCTTC.

This clone was recorded many times. The chain links TRBV7-2 to TRBJ2-7; no clear D gene. Trimming took off 5 bases at V and 3 bases at J, with 17 bases between the two ends. Germline assignment: CDR1 SGHTA and CDR2 FQGNSA. This CDR3 comprises 15 residues. CDR3 sequence: CASSPGFSRHYEQYF. The DNA for the CDR3 is TGTGCCAGCAGCCCCGGATTCTCCCGGCACTACGAGCAGTACTTC.

J is TRBJ2-5 and V is TRBV4-3; 9 nucleotides align to TRBD2. The length of the CDR3 is 15 residues. With V trimmed by 3 bases and J by 3 bases, 5 bases remained unmatched. Per the germline V gene, CDR1 is LGHNA and CDR2 is YSLEER. The CDR3 DNA reads TGCGCCAGCAGCCAGTCTTTAGCGGGGGAAGAGACCCAGTACTTC. Its translation is CASSQSLAGEETQYF.

V and J are TRBV28 and TRBJ1-2, with TRBD1 as a possible D gene (5 bases). The CDR3 consists of 14 residues. CDR1 is MDHEN and CDR2 is SYDVKM in the germline V gene. V lost 6 bases, J lost 3 bases, and 14 bases lay in between. In DNA, the CDR3 is TGTGCCAGCAGCTCTGGAGGGGAGTACTATGGCTACACCTTC. Its translation: CASSSGGEYYGYTF.